This T cell receptor (beta chain) was identified in a study of Ad26.COV2.S vaccination and SARS-CoV-2 variants. Looking at the study overall: Trial arm assignment for the donor was COV1001 Ad26.COV2.S. Dosing was one shot or two shots 56 days apart. Study findings and constraints: Breadth of non-spike TCRs did not differ between vaccinees and placebo recipients.

CDR1 is LNHDA and CDR2 is SQIVND in the germline V gene (reference sequence). This CDR3 contains 12 residues. V gave up 9 bases and J gave up 1 base, with 10 bases separating them. This table comes from immunoSEQ multiplex PCR, and its TCRdb copy is limited to in-frame clones, with some not included. Here the sample spans some 320,000 clones, about 82% being singletons. As for this clone: Its antigen remains unknown.

Treatment in this sample: about 20 received Ad26.COV2.S at low or high dose, single or two shots; a few received placebo; per-sample allocation not given. Collection of the samples took place on day 63 after the first injection of vaccine or placebo. V gene TRBV19 combines with J gene TRBJ2-7; a possible D gene is TRBD2 (6 bases). The source of this sequence is a person between 18 and 59 years old who received the Ad26.COV2.S COVID-19 vaccine or a placebo. The sample was peripheral blood, taken in a trial of Ad26.COV2.S vaccine versus placebo. CDR3 region: CARPSVSYEQYF. The CDR3 coding sequence is TGTGCCAGACCTAGCGTATCCTACGAGCAGTACTTC.